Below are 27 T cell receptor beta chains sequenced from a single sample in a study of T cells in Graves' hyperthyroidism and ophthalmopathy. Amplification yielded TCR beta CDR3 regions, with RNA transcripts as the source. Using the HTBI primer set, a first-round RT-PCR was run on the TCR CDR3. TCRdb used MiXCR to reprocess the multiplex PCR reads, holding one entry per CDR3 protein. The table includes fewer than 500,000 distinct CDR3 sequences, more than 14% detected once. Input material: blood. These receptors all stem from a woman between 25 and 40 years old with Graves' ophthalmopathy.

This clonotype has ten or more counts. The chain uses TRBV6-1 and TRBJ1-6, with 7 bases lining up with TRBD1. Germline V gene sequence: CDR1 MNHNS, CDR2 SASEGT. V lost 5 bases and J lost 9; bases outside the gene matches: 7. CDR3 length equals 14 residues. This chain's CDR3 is CASSLQGMVSPLHF. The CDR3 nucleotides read TGTGCCAGCAGTTTACAGGGGATGGTTTCACCCCTCCACTTT.

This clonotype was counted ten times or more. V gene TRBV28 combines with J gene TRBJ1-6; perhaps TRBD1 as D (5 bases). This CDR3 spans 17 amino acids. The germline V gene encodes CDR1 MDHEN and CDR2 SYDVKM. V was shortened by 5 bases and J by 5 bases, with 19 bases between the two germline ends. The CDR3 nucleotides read TGTGCCAGCAGTCCGCGAACTAAACAGGCTAATAATTCACCCCTCCACTTT. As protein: CASSPRTKQANNSPLHF.

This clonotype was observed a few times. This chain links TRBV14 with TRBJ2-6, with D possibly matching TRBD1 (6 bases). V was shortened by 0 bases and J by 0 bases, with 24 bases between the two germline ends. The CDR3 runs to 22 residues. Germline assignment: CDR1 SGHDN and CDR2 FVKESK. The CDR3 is CASSQDSLFGTYNFSGANVLTF. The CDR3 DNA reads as TGTGCCAGCAGCCAAGATTCCCTTTTTGGGACATATAACTTCTCTGGGGCCAACGTCCTGACTTTC.

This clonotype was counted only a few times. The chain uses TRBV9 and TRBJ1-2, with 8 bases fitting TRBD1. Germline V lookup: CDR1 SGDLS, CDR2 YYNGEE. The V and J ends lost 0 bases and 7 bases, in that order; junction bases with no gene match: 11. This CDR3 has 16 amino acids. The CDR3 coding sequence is TGTGCCAGCAGCGTAGATAGCAACGGACAGGGCGGTGGCTACACCTTC. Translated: CASSVDSNGQGGGYTF.

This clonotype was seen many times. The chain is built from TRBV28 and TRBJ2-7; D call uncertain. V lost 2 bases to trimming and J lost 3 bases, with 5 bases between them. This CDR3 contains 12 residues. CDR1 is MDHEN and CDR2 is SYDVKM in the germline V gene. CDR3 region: CASSLRFYEQYF. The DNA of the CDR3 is TGTGCCAGCAGTTTACGGTTCTACGAGCAGTACTTC.

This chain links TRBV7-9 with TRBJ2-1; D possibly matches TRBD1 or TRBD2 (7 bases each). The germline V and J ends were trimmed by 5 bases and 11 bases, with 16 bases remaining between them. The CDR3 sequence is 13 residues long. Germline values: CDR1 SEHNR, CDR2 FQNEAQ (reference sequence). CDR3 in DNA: TGTGCCAGCAGCCAGGGGGGGGGACTAAAGCAGTTCTTC. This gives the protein CASSQGGGLKQFF. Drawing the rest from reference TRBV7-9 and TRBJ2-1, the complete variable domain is DTGVSQNPRHKITKRGQNVTFRCDPISEHNRLYWYRQTLGQGPEFLTYFQNEAQLEKSRLLSDRFSAERPKGSFSTLEIQRTEQGDSAMYLCASSQGGGLKQFFGPGTRLTVL.

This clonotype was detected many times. The CDR3: CASYGHKAGRVVTGELFF. As DNA, the CDR3 is TGTGCCAGTTACGGACACAAGGCGGGTCGGGTCGTCACCGGGGAGCTGTTTTTT. This chain uses TRBV12-3 or TRBV12-4 with TRBJ2-2; D is tentatively TRBD1 or TRBD2 (5 bases each). The CDR3 extends over 18 amino acids. V lost 9 bases, J lost 4 bases, and 27 bases lay in between.

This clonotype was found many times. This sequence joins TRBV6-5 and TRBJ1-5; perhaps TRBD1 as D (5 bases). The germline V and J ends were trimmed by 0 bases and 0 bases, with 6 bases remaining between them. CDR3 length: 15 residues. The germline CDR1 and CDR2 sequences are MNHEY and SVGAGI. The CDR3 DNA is TGTGCCAGCAGTTACTCGGGGGGTAGCAATCAGCCCCAGCATTTT. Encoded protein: CASSYSGGSNQPQHF.

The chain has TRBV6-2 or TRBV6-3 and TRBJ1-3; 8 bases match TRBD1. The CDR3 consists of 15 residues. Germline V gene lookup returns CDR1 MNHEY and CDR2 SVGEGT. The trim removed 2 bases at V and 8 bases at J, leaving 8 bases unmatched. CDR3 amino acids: CASSYGQGAGDTIYF. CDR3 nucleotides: TGTGCCAGCAGTTACGGCCAGGGGGCAGGAGACACCATATATTTT.

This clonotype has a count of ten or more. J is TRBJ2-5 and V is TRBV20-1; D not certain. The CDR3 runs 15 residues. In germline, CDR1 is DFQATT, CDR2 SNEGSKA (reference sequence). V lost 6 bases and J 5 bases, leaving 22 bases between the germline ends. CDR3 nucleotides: TGCAGTGCGCCAGACCACCTCGAGCGTGGGGAGACCCAGTACTTC. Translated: CSAPDHLERGETQYF.

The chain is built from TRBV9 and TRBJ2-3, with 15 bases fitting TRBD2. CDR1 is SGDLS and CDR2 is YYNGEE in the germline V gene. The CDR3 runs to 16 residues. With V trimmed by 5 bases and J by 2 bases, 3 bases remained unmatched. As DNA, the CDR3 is TGTGCCAGCAGTGGGACTAGCGGGGGGACCACAGATACGCAGTATTTT. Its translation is CASSGTSGGTTDTQYF.

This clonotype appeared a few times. This CDR3 reads CAWSRGMLETQYF. CDR3 DNA: TGTGCCTGGAGCCGGGGTATGTTGGAGACCCAGTACTTC. The chain uses TRBV30 and TRBJ2-5; the D gene is possibly TRBD2 (5 bases). Looked up from germline, CDR1 is GTSNPN and CDR2 is SVGIG (reference sequence). The CDR3 length is 13 residues. Trimming took 3 bases from V and 5 from J, leaving 13 bases between them.

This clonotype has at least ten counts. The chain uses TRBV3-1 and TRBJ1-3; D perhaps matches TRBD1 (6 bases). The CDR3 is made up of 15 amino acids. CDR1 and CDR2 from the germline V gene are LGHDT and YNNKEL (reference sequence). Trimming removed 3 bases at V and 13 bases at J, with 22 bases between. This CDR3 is CASSHGGQPRGMIYF. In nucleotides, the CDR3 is TGTGCCAGCAGCCACGGAGGACAGCCTAGGGGGATGATATATTTT.

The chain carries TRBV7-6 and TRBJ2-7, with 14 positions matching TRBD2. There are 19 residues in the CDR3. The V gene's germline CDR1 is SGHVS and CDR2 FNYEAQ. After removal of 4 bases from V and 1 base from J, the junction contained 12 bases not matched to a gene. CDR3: CASSSRLAGGRLRSYEQYF. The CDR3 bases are TGTGCCAGCAGCTCACGACTAGCGGGGGGGCGACTTAGATCCTACGAGCAGTACTTC.

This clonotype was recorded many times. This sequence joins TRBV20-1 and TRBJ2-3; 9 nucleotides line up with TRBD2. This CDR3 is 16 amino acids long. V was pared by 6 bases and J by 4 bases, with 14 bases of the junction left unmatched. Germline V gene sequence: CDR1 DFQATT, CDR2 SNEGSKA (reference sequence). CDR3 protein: CSAHPVFQRGADTQYF. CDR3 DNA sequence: TGCAGTGCCCACCCCGTATTCCAGCGGGGGGCAGATACGCAGTATTTT.

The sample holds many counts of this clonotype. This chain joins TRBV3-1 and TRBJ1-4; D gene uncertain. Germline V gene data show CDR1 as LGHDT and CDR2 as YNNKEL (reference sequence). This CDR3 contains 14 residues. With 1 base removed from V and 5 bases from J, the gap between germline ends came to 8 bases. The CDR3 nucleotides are TGTGCCAGCAGCCAAGGAGACCTGAATGAAAAACTGTTTTTT. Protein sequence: CASSQGDLNEKLFF.

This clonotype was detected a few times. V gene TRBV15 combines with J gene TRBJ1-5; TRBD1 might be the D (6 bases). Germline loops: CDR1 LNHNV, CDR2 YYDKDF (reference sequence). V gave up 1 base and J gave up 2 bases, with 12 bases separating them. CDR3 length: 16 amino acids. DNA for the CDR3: TGTGCCACCAGCAGAGTGGGGGGGGCGGGCAATCAGCCCCAGCATTTT. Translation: CATSRVGGAGNQPQHF.

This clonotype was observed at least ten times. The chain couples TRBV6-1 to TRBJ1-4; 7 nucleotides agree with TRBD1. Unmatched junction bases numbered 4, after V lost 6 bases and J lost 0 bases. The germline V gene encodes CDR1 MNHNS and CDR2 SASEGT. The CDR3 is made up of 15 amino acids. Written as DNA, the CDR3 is TGTGCCAGCAGCTACGGACAGGCAACTAATGAAAAACTGTTTTTT. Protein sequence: CASSYGQATNEKLFF.

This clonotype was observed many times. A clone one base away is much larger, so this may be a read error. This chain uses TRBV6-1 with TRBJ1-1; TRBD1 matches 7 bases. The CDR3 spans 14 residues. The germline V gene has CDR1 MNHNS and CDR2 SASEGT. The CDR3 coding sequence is TGTGCCAGCAGTCGACAGGGAGAGAACACTGAAGCTCTCTTT. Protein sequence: CASSRQGENTEALF.

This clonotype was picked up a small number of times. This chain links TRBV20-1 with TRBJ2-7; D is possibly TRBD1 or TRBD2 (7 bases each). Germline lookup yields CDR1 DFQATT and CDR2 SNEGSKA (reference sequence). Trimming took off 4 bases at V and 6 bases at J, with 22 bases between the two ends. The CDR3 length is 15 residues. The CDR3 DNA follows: TGCAGTGCTACTTCTCAGGGGGGGGAAACGGGCGAGCAGTACTTC. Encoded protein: CSATSQGGETGEQYF.

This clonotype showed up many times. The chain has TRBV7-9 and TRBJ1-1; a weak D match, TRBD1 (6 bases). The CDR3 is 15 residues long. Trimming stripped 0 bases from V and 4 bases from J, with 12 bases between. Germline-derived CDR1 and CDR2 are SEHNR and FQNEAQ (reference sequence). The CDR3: CASSLARGGSTEAFF. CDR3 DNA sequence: TGTGCCAGCAGCTTAGCCAGGGGAGGGAGCACTGAAGCTTTCTTT.

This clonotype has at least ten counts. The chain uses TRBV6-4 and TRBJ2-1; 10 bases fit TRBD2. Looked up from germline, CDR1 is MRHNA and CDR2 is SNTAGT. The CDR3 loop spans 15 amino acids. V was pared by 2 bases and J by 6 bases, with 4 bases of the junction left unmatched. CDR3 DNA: TGTGCCAGCAGTGACGAGCGGGGGGGCTTCAATGAGCAGTTCTTC. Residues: CASSDERGGFNEQFF.

The CDR3 region has the DNA TGTGCCAGCAGCTTAGGACTTGAGCAGTTCTTC. This encodes CASSLGLEQFF. The rearrangement joins TRBV11-3 to TRBJ2-1; D is uncertain. CDR1 is SGHNT and CDR2 is YENEEA in the germline V gene. The V gene lost 1 base and the J gene lost 9 bases, with 4 bases spanning the gap. The CDR3 length is 11 residues.

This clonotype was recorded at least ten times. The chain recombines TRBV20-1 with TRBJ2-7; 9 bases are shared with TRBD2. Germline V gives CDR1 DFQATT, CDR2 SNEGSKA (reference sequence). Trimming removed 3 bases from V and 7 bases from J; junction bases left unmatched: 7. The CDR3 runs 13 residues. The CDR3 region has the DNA TGCAGTGCTAGGGGACTAGCCCTAAGGGAGCAGTACTTC. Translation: CSARGLALREQYF.

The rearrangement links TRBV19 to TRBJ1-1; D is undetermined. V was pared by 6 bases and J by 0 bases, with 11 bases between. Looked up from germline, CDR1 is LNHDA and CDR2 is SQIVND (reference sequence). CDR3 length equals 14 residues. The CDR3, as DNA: TGTGCCAGTAGCCCATACGATTTGAACACTGAAGCTTTCTTT. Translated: CASSPYDLNTEAFF.

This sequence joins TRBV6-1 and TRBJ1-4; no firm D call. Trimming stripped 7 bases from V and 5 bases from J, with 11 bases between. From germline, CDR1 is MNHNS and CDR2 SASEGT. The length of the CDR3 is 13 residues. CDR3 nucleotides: TGTGCCAGCAATACTGCCCGGAATGAAAAACTGTTTTTT. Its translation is CASNTARNEKLFF.

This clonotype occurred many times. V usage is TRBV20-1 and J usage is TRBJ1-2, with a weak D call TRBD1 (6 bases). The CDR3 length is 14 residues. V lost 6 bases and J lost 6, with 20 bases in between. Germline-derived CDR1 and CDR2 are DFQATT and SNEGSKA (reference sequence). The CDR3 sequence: CSATSGRGGNGYTF. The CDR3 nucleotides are TGCAGTGCCACCTCGGGCAGGGGCGGAAATGGCTACACCTTC.